This is a list of T cell receptor beta chains from one sample in a study of T cell repertoires in cytomegalovirus infection. Antigens for these TCRs are unknown. One entry per CDR3 protein results from TCRdb running MiXCR on the reads. The sample has some 800,000 distinct CDR3 sequences, under 35% seen once. The starting material was cultured CD8+ T cells from PBMCs, obtained from culture after CMV antigen stimulation. These receptors all stem from a human donor in good health (CMV status not recorded). Some clones in this sample may be carry-over from other donors' samples. The CDR3 runs from the conserved cysteine through the conserved F or W.

v_call cdr3_aa
TRBV2 CASSVKRGASWDDGFTF
TRBV27 CASSLWARDRGPFDEQFF
TRBV6-5 CASSSDRGGGNTIYF
TRBV29-1 CSVEEYTAQETQYF
TRBV7-6 CASTDDNTGELFF
TRBV7-9 CASSLETGRNYGYTF
TRBV6-1 CASSPTGGYQPQHF
TRBV6-5 CASSYFRGALREQYF
TRBV6-2/TRBV6-3 CASRGLRGIYSNQPQHF
TRBV2 CASNGRPTYGYTF
TRBV29-1 CSATRELNTEAFF
TRBV27 CASSSSGTALYNSPLHF
TRBV7-9 CASTGPHPSHTDTQYF
TRBV6-1 CASPGDTETQYF
TRBV12-3/TRBV12-4 CASSLRFRATNEKLFF
TRBV7-9 CASSQRLANTYEQYF
TRBV3-1 CASSQEPFGFRHGYTF
TRBV12-3/TRBV12-4 CASRVDFQETQYF
TRBV7-2 CASSPDAYMNTEAFF
TRBV23-1 CATNPTDLNEQFF
TRBV29-1 CSVVSRTETQYF
TRBV6-6 CASSYSRLARGYNEQFF
TRBV19 CASSPGGEYEQYF
TRBV28 CASRGPSDTDTQYF
TRBV2 CAATGIGELFF
TRBV7-9 CASSFFGTGGTEAFF
TRBV7-2 CASSLNGWETQYF
TRBV7-9 CASGQQNTEAFF
TRBV5-5 CASRPGGSSNQPQHF
TRBV7-6 CASSASAGNTEQFF
TRBV19 CASSMVGTGSNEQFF
TRBV2 CASPLRGLAGGPETQYF
TRBV28 CASSSRTVTYGYTF
TRBV7-8 CASSAYSTDTQYF
TRBV7-8 CASSNGRAEQYF
TRBV29-1 CSVMDGPTYEQYF
TRBV27 CASSFTGAVEQYF
TRBV6-2/TRBV6-3 CASTSAGSLGPSAEAFF
TRBV5-6 CASSLYPNEQFF